The 25 T cell receptor beta chains below were found in one sample sequenced in a study of T cell responses to AZD1222 COVID-19 vaccine. Generated by immunoSEQ multiplex PCR, the TCRdb table keeps only in-frame clones and is missing some. The profile shows some 130,000 clones, about four fifths of them singletons. The sample here was peripheral blood, taken on day 0 of AZD1222 vaccination. These receptor sequences come from an adult in good health.

This sequence joins TRBV27 and TRBJ1-5; maybe TRBD1 (6 bases). V was pared by 2 bases and J by 9 bases, with 17 bases between. Germline V lookup: CDR1 MNHEY, CDR2 SMNVEV (reference sequence). CDR3 length equals 15 residues. The DNA for the CDR3 is TGTGCCAGCAGTTTAGCCCCGACAGGCCCTACGCCCCAGCATTTT. Its translation is CASSLAPTGPTPQHF.

This clone was picked up one time. The CDR3 loop is CAIKTGDTEAFF. The CDR3 coding sequence is TGTGCCATTAAAACAGGGGACACTGAAGCTTTCTTT. The V and J genes are TRBV10-3 and TRBJ1-1; 7 bases agree with TRBD1. Per germline, CDR1 ENHRY and CDR2 SYGVKD. V lost 9 bases to trimming and J lost 3 bases; unmatched junction nucleotides: 4. CDR3 size: 12 residues.

The chain has TRBV6-1 and TRBJ1-5, with D uncertain. CDR3 length equals 14 residues. Trimming took 2 bases from V and 0 from J, leaving 5 bases between them. Germline CDR1 is MNHNS and CDR2 is SASEGT. The CDR3 sequence: CASSENTSNQPQHF. The CDR3 coding sequence is TGTGCCAGCAGTGAAAACACTAGCAATCAGCCCCAGCATTTT.

The chain carries TRBV2 and TRBJ2-3; 10 nucleotides match TRBD1. The CDR3 length is 16 residues. Germline trimming cut 2 bases from V and 3 bases from J; bases unmatched to any gene: 5. Germline-derived CDR1 and CDR2 are SNHLY and FYNNEI. In DNA, the CDR3 is TGTGCCAGCAGTGAAATTAGGACAGGGGGGACAGATACGCAGTATTTT. Its protein product is CASSEIRTGGTDTQYF.

The rearrangement joins TRBV19 to TRBJ2-3; D is undetermined. V was trimmed by 3 bases and J by 2 bases, leaving 3 bases between them. Per germline, CDR1 LNHDA and CDR2 SQIVND (reference sequence). This CDR3 has 12 residues. The CDR3 DNA follows: TGTGCCAGTAGTATTTCCACAGATACGCAGTATTTT. It codes for CASSISTDTQYF.

The chain recombines TRBV2 with TRBJ1-5; no clear D. The ends were cut back, 5 bases at V and 7 bases at J, with 12 bases in the middle. The CDR3 consists of 13 residues. From germline, CDR1 is SNHLY and CDR2 FYNNEI. The CDR3 here is CASSPQVGQPQHF. The DNA of the CDR3 is TGTGCCAGCAGTCCCCAGGTGGGACAGCCCCAGCATTTT.

This clone occurred once. The chain uses TRBV5-1 and TRBJ2-7; 8 nucleotides agree with TRBD1. V trimming: 4 bases; J trimming: 7 bases; junction bases outside the gene matches: 13. The length of the CDR3 is 15 residues. Germline CDR1 and CDR2: SGHRS and YFSETQ. The chain's CDR3 is CASSPGQGLPGEQYF. CDR3 in DNA: TGCGCCAGCAGCCCAGGACAGGGACTCCCAGGGGAGCAGTACTTC.

The sample holds a few counts of this clone. The V gene is TRBV28, the J gene TRBJ1-4; a possible D gene is TRBD1 (6 bases). The length of the CDR3 is 13 residues. With 10 bases removed from V and 8 bases from J, the gap between germline ends came to 17 bases. The germline V gene has CDR1 MDHEN and CDR2 SYDVKM. The chain's CDR3 is CAIERGDEEKLFF. The CDR3 DNA is TGTGCCATCGAAAGGGGGGATGAAGAAAAACTGTTTTTT. The complete variable domain, with remaining parts taken from reference TRBV28 and TRBJ1-4, reads DVKVTQSSRYLVKRTGEKVFLECVQDMDHENMFWYRQDPGLGLRLIYFSYDVKMKEKGDIPEGYSVSREKKERFSLILESASTNQTSMYLCAIERGDEEKLFFGSGTQLSVL.

This rearrangement joins TRBV6-5 to TRBJ1-2, with D possibly TRBD1 on 6 matching bases. The germline V and J ends were trimmed by 6 bases and 2 bases, with 16 bases remaining between them. The CDR3 has 15 residues. In germline, CDR1 is MNHEY, CDR2 SVGAGI. DNA of the CDR3: TGTGCCAGCAGGCTGACAGGAGATTTGAACTATGGCTACACCTTC. Translation gives CASRLTGDLNYGYTF.

This clone has only a few counts. The rearrangement joins TRBV6-1 to TRBJ2-7; 7 bases line up with TRBD1. V trimming: 0 bases; J trimming: 3 bases; junction bases outside the gene matches: 11. The CDR3 covers 17 residues. Germline V gene data show CDR1 as MNHNS and CDR2 as SASEGT. The CDR3 spells CASSEALLGGLGYEQYF. In nucleotides, the CDR3 is TGTGCCAGCAGTGAAGCGTTATTAGGGGGCCTGGGCTACGAGCAGTACTTC.

The chain uses TRBV6-1 and TRBJ1-6; no clear D. From germline, CDR1 is MNHNS and CDR2 SASEGT. This CDR3 is built from 18 residues. The V and J ends lost 4 bases and 0 bases respectively, with 16 bases between them. The CDR3 DNA reads as TGTGCCAGCAGTGCCGGAGTCACTCACAGCTCCTATAATTCACCCCTCCACTTT. Translation gives CASSAGVTHSSYNSPLHF.

This chain uses TRBV9 with TRBJ2-7; 12 bases fit TRBD2. With 7 bases clipped from V and 6 bases from J, the junction kept 5 bases outside the gene matches. The CDR3 extends over 13 amino acids. The germline V gene encodes CDR1 SGDLS and CDR2 YYNGEE. The CDR3 coding sequence is TGTGCCAGCGGAACTAGCGGGGGGAGCGAGCAGTACTTC. Protein: CASGTSGGSEQYF.

The J gene is TRBJ1-2, the V gene TRBV19, with 7 positions matching TRBD1. Germline trimming cut 8 bases from V and 8 bases from J; bases unmatched to any gene: 14. CDR1 and CDR2 (germline): LNHDA, SQIVND (reference sequence). There are 14 residues in the CDR3. The CDR3 region has the DNA TGTGCCAGTGAAGACTCGACAGGGTCTAAGGGCTACACCTTC. This translates into CASEDSTGSKGYTF.

This chain connects TRBV19 to TRBJ2-3, with 8 bases that match TRBD1. The CDR3 is made up of 15 amino acids. Trimming at V came to 1 base and at J to 5 bases, leaving 5 bases not matched to a gene. Germline V gives CDR1 LNHDA, CDR2 SQIVND (reference sequence). The CDR3 reads CASSIGGQGGDTQYF. CDR3 DNA sequence: TGTGCCAGTAGTATAGGAGGACAGGGAGGAGATACGCAGTATTTT.

The genes are TRBV7-9 and TRBJ1-2; D gene ambiguous. CDR1 is SEHNR and CDR2 is FQNEAQ in the germline V gene (reference sequence). V was shortened by 1 base and J by 8 bases, with 8 bases between the two germline ends. CDR3 size: 12 residues. The CDR3 region has the DNA TGTGCCAGCAGCTTAGAGGGCGGGGGCTACACCTTC. Amino acids: CASSLEGGGYTF. Based on the CDR3 plus reference TRBV7-9 and TRBJ1-2, the full variable domain is DTGVSQNPRHKITKRGQNVTFRCDPISEHNRLYWYRQTLGQGPEFLTYFQNEAQLEKSRLLSDRFSAERPKGSFSTLEIQRTEQGDSAMYLCASSLEGGGYTFGSGTRLTVV.

The chain employs TRBV10-2 and TRBJ2-3, with 8 bases lining up with TRBD2. CDR3 length equals 16 residues. Germline CDR1 is WSHSY and CDR2 is SAAADI. V shed 6 bases and J 2 bases; nucleotides not matched to a gene: 10. The CDR3 DNA reads TGCGCCAGCAGGTTATGGGGCGGGGGGTCCACAGATACGCAGTATTTT. Residues: CASRLWGGGSTDTQYF.

This clone has a handful of counts. This chain joins TRBV19 and TRBJ1-5; possibly TRBD1 for D (5 bases). With 2 bases removed from V and 6 bases from J, the gap between germline ends came to 8 bases. The V gene's germline CDR1 is LNHDA and CDR2 SQIVND (reference sequence). CDR3 length: 13 amino acids. Here the CDR3 reads CASSIMGGQPQHF. The CDR3 DNA reads as TGTGCCAGTAGTATAATGGGGGGTCAGCCCCAGCATTTT. The full variable domain, rest sourced from reference TRBV19 and TRBJ1-5, is DGGITQSPKYLFRKEGQNVTLSCEQNLNHDAMYWYRQDPGQGLRLIYYSQIVNDFQKGDIAEGYSVSREKKESFPLTVTSAQKNPTAFYLCASSIMGGQPQHFGDGTRLSIL.

V gene TRBV18 combines with J gene TRBJ2-7, with D unresolved. Trimming removed 6 bases at V and 1 base at J, with 4 bases between. The CDR3 loop spans 11 amino acids. The germline V gene encodes CDR1 KGHSH and CDR2 LQKENI. For the CDR3, the DNA is TGTGCCAGCTCTGAATCCTACGAGCAGTACTTC. Encoded protein: CASSESYEQYF.

The chain uses TRBV6-5 and TRBJ2-3, with TRBD2 matching over 8 bases. The CDR3 is 16 residues long. V dropped 2 bases and J dropped 4; count of bases not matched to a gene: 8. From germline, CDR1 is MNHEY and CDR2 SVGAGI. The CDR3 here is CASSYQPGGRADTQYF. The DNA for the CDR3 is TGTGCCAGCAGTTACCAGCCGGGGGGGCGGGCAGATACGCAGTATTTT.

This clone appeared once. The chain is built from TRBV20-1 and TRBJ2-4; D uncertain. The CDR3 consists of 13 residues. Between the trimmed V and J ends, which lost 3 bases and 5 bases, there was a span of 11 bases. The germline V gene encodes CDR1 DFQATT and CDR2 SNEGSKA (reference sequence). Here the CDR3 DNA reads TGCAGTGCTAGTAAGCAGGAACAAAACATTCAGTACTTC. Protein: CSASKQEQNIQYF.

The chain joins TRBV24-1 to TRBJ1-2; the match to TRBD1 covers 8 bases. This CDR3 has 15 amino acids. The germline V gene has CDR1 KGHDR and CDR2 SFDVKD. Trimming at V came to 9 bases and at J to 6 bases, leaving 14 bases not matched to a gene. The CDR3 sequence: CATQAAGGDLDGYTF. DNA of the CDR3: TGTGCCACCCAAGCTGCAGGGGGCGATCTTGATGGCTACACCTTC.

This clone has just a few counts. The chain joins TRBV4-1 to TRBJ2-7; tentatively, D is TRBD2 (5 bases). Germline CDR1 reads MGHRA; CDR2 reads YSYEKL. The V end lost 7 bases, the J end lost 2 bases, and 15 bases lay between the germline ends. This CDR3 contains 14 residues. CDR3 DNA: TGCGCCAGCAATCCCGAGGGATTCCCCTACGAGCAGTACTTC. Protein: CASNPEGFPYEQYF.

The rearrangement joins TRBV28 to TRBJ1-2, with 8 bases matching TRBD1. The CDR3 is made up of 14 amino acids. CDR1 is MDHEN, CDR2 SYDVKM, per germline. V gave up 6 bases and J gave up 6 bases; unmatched junction bases: 9. The CDR3 spells CASSPGQGANGYTF. In DNA, the CDR3 is TGTGCCAGCAGCCCCGGACAGGGAGCGAATGGCTACACCTTC.

The rearrangement joins TRBV28 to TRBJ2-7; 7 bases fit TRBD1. Germline V gene sequence: CDR1 MDHEN, CDR2 SYDVKM. With 4 bases clipped from V and 2 bases from J, the junction kept 14 bases outside the gene matches. The CDR3 sequence is 17 residues long. The CDR3 region is CASSSFGDRTLTYEQYF. The CDR3 nucleotides are TGTGCCAGCAGTTCGTTTGGGGACAGAACACTAACCTACGAGCAGTACTTC.

This chain links TRBV3-1 (or the pseudogene TRBV3-2) with TRBJ2-3, with a possible D match to TRBD1 (6 bases). The CDR3 consists of 14 residues. V gave up 4 bases and J gave up 8 bases, with 16 bases separating them. CDR1 and CDR2 from the germline V gene are LGHDT and YNNKEL (reference sequence). CDR3 DNA sequence: TGTGCCAGCAGCCGGGACATCCGGGACGGTACGCAGTATTTT. Translated: CASSRDIRDGTQYF.